The 5 T cell receptor beta chains listed next were all sequenced from one sample in a study of identical twins listed by TCRdb under 2016. The protocol used for the library was 5' RACE. Reads for this sample came from an Illumina HiSeq 2000. TCRdb passed the public sequencing reads through fastp at Q25 and MiXCR, retaining productive beta sequences. For every CDR3 protein sequence, its rows merge into one entry that carries the most common genes and DNA. This sample holds about 810,000 distinct CDR3 sequences; roughly an eighth were observed only once. The ten largest make up around 1.6% of the sample. The same data also contributed to another study, on yellow fever vaccine responses in identical twins.

Input material: PBMCs. The receptors stem from a woman younger than 30 in good health.

V gene TRBV18 combines with J gene TRBJ2-3; D remains unclear. Germline CDR1 reads KGHSH; CDR2 reads LQKENI. Trimming took off 2 bases at V and 6 bases at J, with 9 bases between the two ends. The CDR3 is 13 amino acids. CDR3 coding DNA: TGTGCCAGCTCACCAAGCGATGGGGATACGCAGTATTTT. As protein: CASSPSDGDTQYF.

This clonotype showed up just a few times. This chain uses TRBV10-3 with TRBJ2-7; possibly TRBD1 or TRBD2 for D (5 bases each). The V end was cut by 10 bases, the J end by 4 bases, with 20 bases between. Germline values: CDR1 ENHRY, CDR2 SYGVKD. CDR3 length: 14 residues. CDR3 region: CATKGGTGAYEQYF. The CDR3 nucleotides read TGTGCCACCAAAGGTGGGACCGGGGCGTACGAGCAGTACTTC.

This clonotype came up a few times. The V and J genes are TRBV4-1 and TRBJ2-7, with TRBD2 identical over 10 bases. Germline V gene lookup returns CDR1 MGHRA and CDR2 YSYEKL. This CDR3 has 19 residues. The ends lost 0 bases at V and 3 bases at J; junction bases unmatched: 14. DNA for the CDR3: TGCGCCAGCAGCCAAGATCGGGCCCTCCTCCTAGCGGGAGACTACGAGCAGTACTTC. Its translation: CASSQDRALLLAGDYEQYF.

The sample holds many counts of this clonotype. This sequence joins TRBV3-1 and TRBJ1-5, with 7 nucleotides matching TRBD1. The CDR3 loop spans 16 amino acids. J lost 2 bases, V lost 4 bases, and 8 bases had no gene match. Germline CDR1 is LGHDT and CDR2 is YNNKEL (reference sequence). In nucleotides, the CDR3 is TGTGCCAGCAGCCTAAGGGCAGGGGGGGGCAATCAGCCCCAGCATTTT. This gives the protein CASSLRAGGGNQPQHF. Variable domain in full (rest from reference TRBV3-1 and TRBJ1-5): DTAVSQTPKYLVTQMGNDKSIKCEQNLGHDTMYWYKQDSKKFLKIMFSYNNKELIINETVPNRFSPKSPDKAHLNLHINSLELGDSAVYFCASSLRAGGGNQPQHFGDGTRLSIL.

The chain has TRBV3-1 and TRBJ2-1, with 10 bases lining up with TRBD2. The CDR3 contains 18 residues. Germline CDR1 and CDR2: LGHDT and YNNKEL (reference sequence). The junction had 9 bases not matched to a gene; V was cut back by 1 base and J by 3 bases. CDR3 coding DNA: TGTGCCAGCAGCCAAGCTAAGGCTAGCGGGAGATTCTACAATGAGCAGTTCTTC. It yields the protein CASSQAKASGRFYNEQFF.